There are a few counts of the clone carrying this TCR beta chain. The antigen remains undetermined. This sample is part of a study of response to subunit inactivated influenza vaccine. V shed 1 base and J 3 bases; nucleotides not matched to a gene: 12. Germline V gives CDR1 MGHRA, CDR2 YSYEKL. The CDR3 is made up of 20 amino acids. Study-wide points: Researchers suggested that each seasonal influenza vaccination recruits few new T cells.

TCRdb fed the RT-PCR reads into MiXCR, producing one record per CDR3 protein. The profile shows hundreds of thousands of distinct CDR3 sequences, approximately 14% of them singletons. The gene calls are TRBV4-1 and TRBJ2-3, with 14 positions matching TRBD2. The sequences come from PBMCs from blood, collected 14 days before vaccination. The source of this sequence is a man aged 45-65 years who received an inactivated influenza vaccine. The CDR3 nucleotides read TGCGCCAGCAGCCAAGCCGGACTAGCGGGAGGCCCCGTTCGAACAGATACGCAGTATTTT. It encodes CASSQAGLAGGPVRTDTQYF.